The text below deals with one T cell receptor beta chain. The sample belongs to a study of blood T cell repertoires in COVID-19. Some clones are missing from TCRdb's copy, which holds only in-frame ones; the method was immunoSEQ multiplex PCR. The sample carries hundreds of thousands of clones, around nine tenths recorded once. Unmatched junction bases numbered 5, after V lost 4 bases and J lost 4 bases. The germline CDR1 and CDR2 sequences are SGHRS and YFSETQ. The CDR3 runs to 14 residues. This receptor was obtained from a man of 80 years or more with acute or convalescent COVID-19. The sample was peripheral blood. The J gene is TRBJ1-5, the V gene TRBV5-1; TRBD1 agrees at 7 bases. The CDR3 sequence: CASSPGQPNQPQHF. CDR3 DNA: TGCGCCAGCAGCCCGGGACAGCCAAATCAGCCCCAGCATTTT.